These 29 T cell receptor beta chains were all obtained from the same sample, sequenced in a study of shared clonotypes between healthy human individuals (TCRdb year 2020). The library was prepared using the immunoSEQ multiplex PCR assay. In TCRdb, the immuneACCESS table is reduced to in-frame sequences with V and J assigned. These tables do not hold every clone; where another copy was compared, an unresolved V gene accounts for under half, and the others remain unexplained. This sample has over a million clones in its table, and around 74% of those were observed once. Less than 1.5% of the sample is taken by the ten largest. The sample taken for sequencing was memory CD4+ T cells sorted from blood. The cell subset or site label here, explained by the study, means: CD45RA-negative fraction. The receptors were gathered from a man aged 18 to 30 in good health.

In DNA, the CDR3 is TGTGCCAGCAGCGCAAGGACTAGCGGGGGGGTTCGAAGCTCCTACGAGCAGTACTTC. Translating gives CASSARTSGGVRSSYEQYF. This rearrangement joins TRBV21-1 to TRBJ2-7; the listed D gene, TRBD2, was not tested against the DNA. TRBV21-1 is reported as a pseudogene. CDR3 length: 19 residues.

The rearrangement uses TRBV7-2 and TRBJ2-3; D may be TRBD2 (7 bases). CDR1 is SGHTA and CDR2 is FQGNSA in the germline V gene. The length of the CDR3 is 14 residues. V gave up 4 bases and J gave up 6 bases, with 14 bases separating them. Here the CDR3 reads CASSWGGYSDTQYF. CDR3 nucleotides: TGTGCCAGCAGCTGGGGGGGCTATTCGGATACGCAGTATTTT.

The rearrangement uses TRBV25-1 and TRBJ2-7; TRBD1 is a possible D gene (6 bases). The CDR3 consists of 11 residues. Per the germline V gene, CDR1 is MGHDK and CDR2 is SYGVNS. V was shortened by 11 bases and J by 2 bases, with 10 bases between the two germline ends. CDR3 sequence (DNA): TGTGCCTCCGGACAGACCTACGAGCAGTACTTC. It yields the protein CASGQTYEQYF.

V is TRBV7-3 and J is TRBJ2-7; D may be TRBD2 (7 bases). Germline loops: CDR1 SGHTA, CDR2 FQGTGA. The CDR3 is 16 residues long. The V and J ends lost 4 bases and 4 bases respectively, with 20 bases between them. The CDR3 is CASSSPLGGLGYEQYF. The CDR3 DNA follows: TGTGCCAGCAGCTCCCCATTGGGGGGGCTGGGGTACGAGCAGTACTTC.

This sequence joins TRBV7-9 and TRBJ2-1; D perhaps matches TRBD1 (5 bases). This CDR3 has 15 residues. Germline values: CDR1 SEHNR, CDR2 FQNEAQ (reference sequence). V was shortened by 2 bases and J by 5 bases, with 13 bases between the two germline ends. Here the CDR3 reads CASSLFSRGDNEQFF. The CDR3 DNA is TGTGCCAGCAGCTTATTTTCTAGGGGCGACAATGAGCAGTTCTTC.

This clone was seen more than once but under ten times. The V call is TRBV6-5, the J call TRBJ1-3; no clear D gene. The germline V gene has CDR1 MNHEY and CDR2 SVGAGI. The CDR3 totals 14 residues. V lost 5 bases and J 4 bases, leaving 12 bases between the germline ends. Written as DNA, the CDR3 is TGTGCCAGCAGTGCTCGTTCAGCCGGAAACACCATATATTTT. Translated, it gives CASSARSAGNTIYF.

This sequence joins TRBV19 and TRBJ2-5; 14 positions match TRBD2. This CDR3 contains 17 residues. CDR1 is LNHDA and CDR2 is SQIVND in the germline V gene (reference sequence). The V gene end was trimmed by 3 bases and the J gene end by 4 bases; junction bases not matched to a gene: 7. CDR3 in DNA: TGTGCCAGTAGTATGCTGGGACTAGCGGGAGTGGGAGAGACCCAGTACTTC. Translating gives CASSMLGLAGVGETQYF.

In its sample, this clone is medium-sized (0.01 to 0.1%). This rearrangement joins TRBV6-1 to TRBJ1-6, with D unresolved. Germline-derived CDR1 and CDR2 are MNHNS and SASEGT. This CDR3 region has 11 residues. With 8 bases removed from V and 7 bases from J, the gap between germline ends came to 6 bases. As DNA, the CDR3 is TGTGCCAGCGGAGGGAATTCACCCCTCCACTTT. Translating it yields CASGGNSPLHF.

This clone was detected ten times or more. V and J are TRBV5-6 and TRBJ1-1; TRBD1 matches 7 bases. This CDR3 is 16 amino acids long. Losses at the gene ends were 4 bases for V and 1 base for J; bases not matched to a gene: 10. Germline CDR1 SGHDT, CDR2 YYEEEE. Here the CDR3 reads CASSRESTGRNTEAFF. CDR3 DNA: TGTGCCAGCAGCAGAGAGTCGACAGGGAGGAACACTGAAGCTTTCTTT.

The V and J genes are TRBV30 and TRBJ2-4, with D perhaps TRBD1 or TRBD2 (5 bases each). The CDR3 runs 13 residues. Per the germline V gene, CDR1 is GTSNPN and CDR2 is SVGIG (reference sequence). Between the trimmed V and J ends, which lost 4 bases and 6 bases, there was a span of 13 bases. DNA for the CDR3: TGTGCCTGGACCCTAACGGGGCCAAACATTCAGTACTTC. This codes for CAWTLTGPNIQYF.

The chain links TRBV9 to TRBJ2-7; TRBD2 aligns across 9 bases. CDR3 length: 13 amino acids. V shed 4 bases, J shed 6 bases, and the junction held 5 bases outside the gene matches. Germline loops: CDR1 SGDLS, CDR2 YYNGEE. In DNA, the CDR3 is TGTGCCAGCAGCCCACTGACTAGCGGCGAGCAGTACTTC. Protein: CASSPLTSGEQYF.

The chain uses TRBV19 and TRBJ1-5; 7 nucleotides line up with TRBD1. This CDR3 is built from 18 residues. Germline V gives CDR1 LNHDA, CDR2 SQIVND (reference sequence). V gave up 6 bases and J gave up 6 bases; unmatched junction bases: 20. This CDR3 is CASSIMGKTDREAQPQHF. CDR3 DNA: TGTGCCAGTAGCATCATGGGGAAAACAGACAGGGAAGCTCAGCCCCAGCATTTT.

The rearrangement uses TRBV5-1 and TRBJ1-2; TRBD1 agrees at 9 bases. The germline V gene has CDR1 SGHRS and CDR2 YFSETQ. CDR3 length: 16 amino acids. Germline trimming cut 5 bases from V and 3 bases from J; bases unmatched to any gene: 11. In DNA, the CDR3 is TGCGCCAGCAGAACGAAGGGGACAGGGACCGACTATGGCTACACCTTC. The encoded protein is CASRTKGTGTDYGYTF. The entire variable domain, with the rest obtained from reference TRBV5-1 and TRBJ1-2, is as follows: KAGVTQTPRYLIKTRGQQVTLSCSPISGHRSVSWYQQTPGQGLQFLFEYFSETQRNKGNFPGRFSGRQFSNSRSEMNVSTLELGDSALYLCASRTKGTGTDYGYTFGSGTRLTVV.

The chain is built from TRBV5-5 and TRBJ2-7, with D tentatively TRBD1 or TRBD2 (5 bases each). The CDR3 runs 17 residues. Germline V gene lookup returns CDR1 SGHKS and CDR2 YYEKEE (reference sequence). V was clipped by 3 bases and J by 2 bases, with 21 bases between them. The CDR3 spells CASSSVRGTRLTYEQYF. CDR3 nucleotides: TGTGCCAGCAGCTCGGTACGGGGCACCCGGCTAACCTACGAGCAGTACTTC.

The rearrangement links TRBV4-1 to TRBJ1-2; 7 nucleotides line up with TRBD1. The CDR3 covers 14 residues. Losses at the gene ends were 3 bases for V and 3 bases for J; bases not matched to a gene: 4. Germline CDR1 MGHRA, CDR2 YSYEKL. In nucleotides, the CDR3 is TGCGCCAGCAGCCAGGGGGGACAGCACTATGGCTACACCTTC. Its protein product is CASSQGGQHYGYTF.

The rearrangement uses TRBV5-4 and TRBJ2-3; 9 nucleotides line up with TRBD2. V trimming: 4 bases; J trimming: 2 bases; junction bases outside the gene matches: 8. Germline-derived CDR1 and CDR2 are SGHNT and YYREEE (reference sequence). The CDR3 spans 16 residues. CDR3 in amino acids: CASSRRSGGFTDTQYF. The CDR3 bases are TGTGCCAGCAGCCGCCGTAGCGGGGGATTCACAGATACGCAGTATTTT.

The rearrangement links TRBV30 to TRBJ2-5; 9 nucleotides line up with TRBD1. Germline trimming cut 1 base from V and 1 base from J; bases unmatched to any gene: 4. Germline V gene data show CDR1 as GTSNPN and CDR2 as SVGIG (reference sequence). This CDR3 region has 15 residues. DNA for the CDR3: TGTGCCTGGAGTGGGGGACAGGGTCCCCAAGAGACCCAGTACTTC. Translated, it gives CAWSGGQGPQETQYF.

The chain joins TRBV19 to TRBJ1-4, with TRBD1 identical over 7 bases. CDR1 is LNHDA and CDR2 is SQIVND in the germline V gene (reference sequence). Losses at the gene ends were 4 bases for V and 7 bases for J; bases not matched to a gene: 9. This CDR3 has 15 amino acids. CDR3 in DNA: TGTGCCAGTAGTAACACAGGGGAAGGGGGTGAAAAACTGTTTTTT. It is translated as CASSNTGEGGEKLFF.

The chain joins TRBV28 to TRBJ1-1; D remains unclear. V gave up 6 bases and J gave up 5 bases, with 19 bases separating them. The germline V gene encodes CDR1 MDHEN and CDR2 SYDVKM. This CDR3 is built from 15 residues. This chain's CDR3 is CASRKNRQLGTEAFF. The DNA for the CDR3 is TGTGCCAGCAGGAAGAACCGCCAGTTGGGGACTGAAGCTTTCTTT.

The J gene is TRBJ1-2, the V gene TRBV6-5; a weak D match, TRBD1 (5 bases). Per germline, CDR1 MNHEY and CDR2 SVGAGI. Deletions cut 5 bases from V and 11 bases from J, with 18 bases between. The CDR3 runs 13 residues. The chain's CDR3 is CASSPGRVQRYTF. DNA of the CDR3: TGTGCCAGCAGTCCGGGCAGGGTCCAAAGGTACACCTTC.

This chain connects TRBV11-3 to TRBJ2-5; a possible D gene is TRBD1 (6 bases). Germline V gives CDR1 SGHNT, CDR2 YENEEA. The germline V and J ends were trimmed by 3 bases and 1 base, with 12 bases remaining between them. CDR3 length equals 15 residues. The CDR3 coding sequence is TGTGCCAGCAGCTTGGGGGCGGCTGGCCAAGAGACCCAGTACTTC. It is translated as CASSLGAAGQETQYF.

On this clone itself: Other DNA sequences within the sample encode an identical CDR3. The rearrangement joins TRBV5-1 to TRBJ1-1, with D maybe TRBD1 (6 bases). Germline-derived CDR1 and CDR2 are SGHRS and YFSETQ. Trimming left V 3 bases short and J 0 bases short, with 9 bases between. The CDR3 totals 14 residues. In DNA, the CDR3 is TGCGCCAGCAGCTCAACAGGGCTGAACACTGAAGCTTTCTTT. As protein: CASSSTGLNTEAFF.

The CDR3 loop reads CASSPGQGWTDTQYF. CDR3 in DNA: TGTGCCAGCAGCCCTGGACAAGGGTGGACAGATACGCAGTATTTT. The genes are TRBV9 and TRBJ2-3; D may be TRBD1 (5 bases). This CDR3 comprises 15 residues. CDR1 and CDR2 (germline): SGDLS, YYNGEE. The V and J ends lost 4 bases and 3 bases respectively, with 15 bases between them.

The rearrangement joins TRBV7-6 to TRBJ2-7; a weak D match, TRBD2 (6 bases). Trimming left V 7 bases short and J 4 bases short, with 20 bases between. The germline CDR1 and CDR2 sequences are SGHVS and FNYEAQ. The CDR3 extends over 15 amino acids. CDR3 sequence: CASTFNSGGAYEQYF. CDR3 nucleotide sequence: TGTGCCAGCACCTTTAATAGCGGAGGGGCGTACGAGCAGTACTTC.

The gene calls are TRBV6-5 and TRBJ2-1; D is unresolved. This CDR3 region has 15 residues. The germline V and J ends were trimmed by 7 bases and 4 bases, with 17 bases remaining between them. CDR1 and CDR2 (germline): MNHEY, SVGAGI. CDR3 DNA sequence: TGTGCCAGCACCTCAAAAAAGAGGCCTTACAATGAGCAGTTCTTC. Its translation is CASTSKKRPYNEQFF.

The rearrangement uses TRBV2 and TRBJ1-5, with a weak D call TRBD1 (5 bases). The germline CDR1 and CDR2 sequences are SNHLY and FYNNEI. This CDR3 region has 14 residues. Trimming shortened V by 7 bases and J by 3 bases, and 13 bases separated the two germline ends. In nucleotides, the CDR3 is TGTGCCAGCAAGGACGGGGCTCCCAATCAGCCCCAGCATTTT. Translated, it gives CASKDGAPNQPQHF. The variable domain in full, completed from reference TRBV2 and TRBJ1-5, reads EPEVTQTPSHQVTQMGQEVILRCVPISNHLYFYWYRQILGQKVEFLVSFYNNEISEKSEIFDDQFSVERPDGSNFTLKIRSTKLEDSAMYFCASKDGAPNQPQHFGDGTRLSIL.

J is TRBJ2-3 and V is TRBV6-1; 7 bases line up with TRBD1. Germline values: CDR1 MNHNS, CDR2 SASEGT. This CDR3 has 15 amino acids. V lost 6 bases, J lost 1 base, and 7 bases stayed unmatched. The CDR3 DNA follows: TGTGCCAGCAGGGGACAGCCTTTCGGCACAGATACGCAGTATTTT. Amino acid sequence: CASRGQPFGTDTQYF.

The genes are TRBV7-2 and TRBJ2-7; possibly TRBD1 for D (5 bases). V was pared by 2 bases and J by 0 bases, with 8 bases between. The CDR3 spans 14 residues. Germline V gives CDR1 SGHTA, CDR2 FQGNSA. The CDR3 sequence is CASSLMQGSYEQYF. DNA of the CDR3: TGTGCCAGCAGCTTAATGCAGGGCTCCTACGAGCAGTACTTC.

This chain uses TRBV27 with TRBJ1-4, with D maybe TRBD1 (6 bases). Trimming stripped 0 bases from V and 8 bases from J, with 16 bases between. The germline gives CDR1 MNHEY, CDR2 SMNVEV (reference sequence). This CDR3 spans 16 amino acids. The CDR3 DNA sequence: TGTGCCAGCAGTTTATCCCCACAGTCTAGGGGGGAAAAACTGTTTTTT. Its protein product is CASSLSPQSRGEKLFF.